This T cell receptor beta chain was obtained from a study of blood T cell repertoires in COVID-19. Background on the study: Samples taken during acute and convalescent COVID-19 were collected in the United States, Italy and Spain. T cells, B-cell-depleted T cells, or PBMCs supplied cDNA or gDNA.

Trimming removed 4 bases from V and 6 bases from J, with 18 bases in between. Germline V gives CDR1 MNHEY, CDR2 SVGAGI. The CDR3 is 15 residues long. In the original workflow: Cell counts per sample came from amplifying reference gene primers. Libraries were prepared by immunoSEQ multiplex PCR; TCRdb keeps only in-frame clonotypes and omits some of them. The D gene and trimming were derived from the DNA, and the V and J assignments and clone size from that table. The sample yields under 200,000 clones, approximately 83% seen once. Input material: peripheral blood. The sequence was obtained from a woman aged 55-70 years with acute or convalescent COVID-19. The chain carries TRBV6-5 and TRBJ1-2; tentative D call: TRBD1 (6 bases). CDR3 amino acids: CASSSVDRRWDGYTF. In DNA, the CDR3 is TGTGCCAGCAGTTCCGTAGACAGGCGGTGGGATGGCTACACCTTC.